The clone carrying this T cell receptor (beta chain) has ten or more counts. Its specificity is not known. This entry comes from a study of T cells in Graves' hyperthyroidism and ophthalmopathy. Regarding the study as a whole: Blood held most thyroid clonotypes expanded above 0.001 frequency. Ophthalmopathy cases were set apart from stable hyperthyroidism by a 13 V-J model.

Diagnosis rested on symptoms, serum thyroxine and TRAb, thyroid ultrasound, and orbital computed tomography. PBMCs were sourced from roughly 10 ml fresh peripheral blood. This CDR3 is built from 13 residues. CDR1 and CDR2 from the germline V gene are MNHEY and SMNVEV (reference sequence). V was pared by 3 bases and J by 7 bases, with 10 bases between. The TCR beta CDR3 regions underwent amplification using RNA transcripts as the source. HTBI primers drove first-round RT-PCR of the TCR CDR3. One entry per CDR3 protein, called by TCRdb with MiXCR from the multiplex PCR reads. Found here are 200,000 to 300,000 distinct CDR3 sequences, roughly 22% of them singletons; the top ten hold roughly a third.

V and J are TRBV27 and TRBJ1-5, with D maybe TRBD1 (6 bases). The clonotype was recovered from a woman between 35 and 50 years old with Graves' ophthalmopathy. Sequenced material: blood. This CDR3 reads CASSFEGGQPQHF. In nucleotides, the CDR3 is TGTGCCAGCAGTTTTGAGGGGGGGCAGCCCCAGCATTTT.